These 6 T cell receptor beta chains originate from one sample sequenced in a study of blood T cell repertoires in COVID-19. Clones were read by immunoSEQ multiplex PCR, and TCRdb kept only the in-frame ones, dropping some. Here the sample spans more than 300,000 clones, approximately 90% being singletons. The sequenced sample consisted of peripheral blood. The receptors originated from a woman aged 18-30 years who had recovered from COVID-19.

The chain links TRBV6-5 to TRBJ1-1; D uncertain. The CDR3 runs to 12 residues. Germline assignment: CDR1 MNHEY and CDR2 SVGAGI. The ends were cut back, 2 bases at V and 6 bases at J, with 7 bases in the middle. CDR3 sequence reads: CASSYGGSEAFF. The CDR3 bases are TGTGCCAGCAGTTACGGAGGGTCTGAAGCTTTCTTT.

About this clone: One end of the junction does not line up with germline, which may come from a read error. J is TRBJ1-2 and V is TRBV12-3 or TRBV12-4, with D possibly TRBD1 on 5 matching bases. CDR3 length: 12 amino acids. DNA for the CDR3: TGTGCCAGCAGTCTAGCGCTGACAGATTACACCTTC. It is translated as CASSLALTDYTF.

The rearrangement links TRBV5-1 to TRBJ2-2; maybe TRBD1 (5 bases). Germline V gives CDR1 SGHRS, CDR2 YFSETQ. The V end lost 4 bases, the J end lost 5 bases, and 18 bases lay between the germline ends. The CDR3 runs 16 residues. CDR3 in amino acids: CASSPGGAVWTGELFF. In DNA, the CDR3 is TGCGCCAGCAGCCCCGGTGGGGCGGTATGGACCGGGGAGCTGTTTTTT.

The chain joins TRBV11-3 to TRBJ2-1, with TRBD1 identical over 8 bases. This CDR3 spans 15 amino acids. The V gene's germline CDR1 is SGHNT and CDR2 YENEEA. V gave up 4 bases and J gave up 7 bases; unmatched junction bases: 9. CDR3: CASSSGQGGGNEQFF. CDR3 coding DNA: TGTGCCAGCAGCTCCGGACAGGGAGGTGGAAATGAGCAGTTCTTC. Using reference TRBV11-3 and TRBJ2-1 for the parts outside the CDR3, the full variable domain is EAGVVQSPRYKIIEKKQPVAFWCNPISGHNTLYWYLQNLGQGPELLIRYENEEAVDDSQLPKDRFSAERLKGVDSTLKIQPAELGDSAVYLCASSSGQGGGNEQFFGPGTRLTVL.

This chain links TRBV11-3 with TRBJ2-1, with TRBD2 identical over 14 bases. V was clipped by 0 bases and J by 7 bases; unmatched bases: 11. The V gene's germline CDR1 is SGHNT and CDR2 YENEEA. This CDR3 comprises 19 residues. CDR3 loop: CASSLELSLGLAGVNEQFF. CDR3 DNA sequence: TGTGCCAGCAGCTTAGAACTAAGTCTGGGACTAGCGGGAGTGAATGAGCAGTTCTTC. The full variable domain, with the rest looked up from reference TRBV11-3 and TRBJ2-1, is EAGVVQSPRYKIIEKKQPVAFWCNPISGHNTLYWYLQNLGQGPELLIRYENEEAVDDSQLPKDRFSAERLKGVDSTLKIQPAELGDSAVYLCASSLELSLGLAGVNEQFFGPGTRLTVL.

CDR3 protein: CASRPGQPDSYEQYV. The DNA of the CDR3 is TGTGCCAGCAGGCCGGGACAACCTGACTCCTACGAGCAGTACGTC. The chain recombines TRBV6-5 with TRBJ2-7, with a tentative D call TRBD1 (6 bases). CDR3 length equals 15 residues. Deletions cut 6 bases from V and 0 bases from J, with 15 bases between. In germline, CDR1 is MNHEY, CDR2 SVGAGI.